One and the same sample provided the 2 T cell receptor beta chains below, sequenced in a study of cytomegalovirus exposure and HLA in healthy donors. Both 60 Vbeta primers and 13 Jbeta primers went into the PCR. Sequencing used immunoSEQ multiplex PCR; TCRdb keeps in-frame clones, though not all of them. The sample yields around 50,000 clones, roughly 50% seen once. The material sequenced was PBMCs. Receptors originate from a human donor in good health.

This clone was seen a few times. The CDR3 bases are TGTGCCAGCGGGGGGGGGAGCGGGGGTTACACCGGGGAGCTGTTTTTT. Amino acids: CASGGGSGGYTGELFF. V and J are TRBV9 and TRBJ2-2, with 8 bases matching TRBD2. The germline CDR1 and CDR2 sequences are SGDLS and YYNGEE. The CDR3 is made up of 16 amino acids. After removal of 7 bases from V and 3 bases from J, the junction contained 11 bases not matched to a gene. The variable domain in full, completed from reference TRBV9 and TRBJ2-2, reads DSGVTQTPKHLITATGQRVTLRCSPRSGDLSVYWYQQSLDQGLQFLIQYYNGEERAKGNILERFSAQQFPDLHSELNLSSLELGDSALYFCASGGGSGGYTGELFFGEGSRLTVL.

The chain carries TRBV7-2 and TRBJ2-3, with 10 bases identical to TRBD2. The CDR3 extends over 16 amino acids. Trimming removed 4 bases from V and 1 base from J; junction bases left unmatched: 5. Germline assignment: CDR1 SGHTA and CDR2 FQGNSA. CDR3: CASSSLAGDRTDTQYF. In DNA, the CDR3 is TGTGCCAGCAGCTCGCTAGCGGGGGACCGCACAGATACGCAGTATTTT.